The T cell receptor beta chain under discussion was sequenced for a study of neurological immune-mediated disorders. The table lists this clonotype with many counts. Trimming took off 4 bases at V and 12 bases at J, with 29 bases between the two ends. This CDR3 has 16 residues. From germline, CDR1 is SGHTS and CDR2 YDEGEE. TCRdb reanalysed the 5' RACE reads using MiXCR and keeps one entry per CDR3 protein. The sample gives about 74,000 distinct CDR3 sequences, 4% to 6% of which show up once; less than 7.5% is in the top ten. V is TRBV5-8 and J is TRBJ2-7; D call uncertain. Material for sequencing was PBMCs. This clonotype was obtained from a man between 18 and 29 years old with multiple sclerosis. The CDR3 sequence: CASSGDLRFERRDPYF. The CDR3 DNA is TGTGCCAGCAGCGGTGACCTGAGGTTTGAGCGCCGAGATCCGTACTTC.